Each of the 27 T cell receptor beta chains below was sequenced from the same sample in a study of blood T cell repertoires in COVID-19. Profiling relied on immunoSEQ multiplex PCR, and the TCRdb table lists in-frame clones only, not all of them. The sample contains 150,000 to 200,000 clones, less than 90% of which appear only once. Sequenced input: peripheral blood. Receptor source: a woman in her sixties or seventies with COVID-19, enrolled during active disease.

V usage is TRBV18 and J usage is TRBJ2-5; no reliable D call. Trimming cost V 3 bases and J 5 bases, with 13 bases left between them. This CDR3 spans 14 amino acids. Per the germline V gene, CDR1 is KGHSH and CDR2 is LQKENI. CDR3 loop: CASSPLRGSETQYF. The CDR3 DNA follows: TGTGCCAGCTCACCCCTACGCGGCTCGGAGACCCAGTACTTC.

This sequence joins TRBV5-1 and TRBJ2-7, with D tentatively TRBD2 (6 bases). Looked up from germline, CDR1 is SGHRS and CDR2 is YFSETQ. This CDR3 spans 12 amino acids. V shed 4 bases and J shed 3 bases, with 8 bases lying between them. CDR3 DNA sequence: TGCGCCAGCAGCCTAGCGAACTACGAGCAGTACTTC. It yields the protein CASSLANYEQYF.

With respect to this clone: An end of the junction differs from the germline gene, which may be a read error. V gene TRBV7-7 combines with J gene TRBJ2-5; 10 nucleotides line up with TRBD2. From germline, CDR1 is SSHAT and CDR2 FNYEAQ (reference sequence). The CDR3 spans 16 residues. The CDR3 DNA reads TGTGCTAGCAGCTCCGGACTAGCGGTCCCAAAAGAGACCCAGTACTTC. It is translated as CASSSGLAVPKETQYF.

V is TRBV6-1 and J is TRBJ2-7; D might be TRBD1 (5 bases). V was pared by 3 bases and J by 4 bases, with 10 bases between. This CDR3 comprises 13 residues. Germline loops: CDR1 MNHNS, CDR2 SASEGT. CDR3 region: CASSDQGRYEQYF. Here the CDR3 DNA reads TGTGCCAGCAGTGATCAGGGAAGGTACGAGCAGTACTTC.

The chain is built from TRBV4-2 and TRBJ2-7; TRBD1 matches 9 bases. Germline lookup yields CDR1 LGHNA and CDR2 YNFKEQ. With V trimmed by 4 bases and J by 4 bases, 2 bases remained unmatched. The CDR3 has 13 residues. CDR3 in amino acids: CASSRDRDYEQYF. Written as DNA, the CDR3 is TGTGCCAGCAGCCGGGACAGGGATTACGAGCAGTACTTC.

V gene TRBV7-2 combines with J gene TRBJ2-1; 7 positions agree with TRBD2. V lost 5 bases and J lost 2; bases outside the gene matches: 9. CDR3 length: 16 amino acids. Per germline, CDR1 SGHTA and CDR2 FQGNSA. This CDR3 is CASSPVSLAAYNEQFF. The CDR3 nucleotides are TGTGCCAGCAGCCCAGTTTCGCTAGCGGCCTACAATGAGCAGTTCTTC.

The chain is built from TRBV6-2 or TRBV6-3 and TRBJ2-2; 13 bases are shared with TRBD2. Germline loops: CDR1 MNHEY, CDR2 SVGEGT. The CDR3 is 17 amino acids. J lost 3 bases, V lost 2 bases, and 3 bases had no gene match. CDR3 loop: CASSYPGLAGDTGELFF. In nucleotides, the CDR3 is TGTGCCAGCAGTTACCCCGGACTAGCGGGAGACACCGGGGAGCTGTTTTTT.

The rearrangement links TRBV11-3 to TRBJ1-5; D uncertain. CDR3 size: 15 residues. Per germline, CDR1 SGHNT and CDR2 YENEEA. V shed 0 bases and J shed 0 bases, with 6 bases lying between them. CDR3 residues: CASSLDRSSNQPQHF. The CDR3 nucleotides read TGTGCCAGCAGCTTAGATCGGTCTAGCAATCAGCCCCAGCATTTT.

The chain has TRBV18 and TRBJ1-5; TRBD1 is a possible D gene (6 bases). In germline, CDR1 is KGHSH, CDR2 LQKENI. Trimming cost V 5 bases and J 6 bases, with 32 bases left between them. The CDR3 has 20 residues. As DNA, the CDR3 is TGTGCCAGCTCATACGAAGCCTCGGGACACCCGGGAAGGAGCGGTCAGCCCCAGCATTTT. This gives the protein CASSYEASGHPGRSGQPQHF.

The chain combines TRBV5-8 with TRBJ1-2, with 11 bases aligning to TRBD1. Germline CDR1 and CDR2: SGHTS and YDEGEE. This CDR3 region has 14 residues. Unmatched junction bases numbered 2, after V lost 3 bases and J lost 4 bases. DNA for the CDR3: TGTGCCAGCAGCTCGGGACAGGGGGGCTATGGCTACACCTTC. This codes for CASSSGQGGYGYTF.

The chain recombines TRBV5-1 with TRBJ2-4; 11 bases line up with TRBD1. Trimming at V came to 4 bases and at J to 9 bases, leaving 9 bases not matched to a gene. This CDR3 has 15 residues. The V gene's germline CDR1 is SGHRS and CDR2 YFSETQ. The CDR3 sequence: CASSTPGQGGFIQYF. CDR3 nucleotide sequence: TGCGCCAGCAGCACGCCGGGACAGGGGGGTTTCATTCAGTACTTC.

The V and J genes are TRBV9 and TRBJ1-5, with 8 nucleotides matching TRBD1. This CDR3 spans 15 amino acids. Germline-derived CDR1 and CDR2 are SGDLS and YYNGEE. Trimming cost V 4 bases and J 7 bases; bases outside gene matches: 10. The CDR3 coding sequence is TGTGCCAGCAGCTTTCGGACAGGGTGGCACCAGCCCCAGCATTTT. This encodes CASSFRTGWHQPQHF.

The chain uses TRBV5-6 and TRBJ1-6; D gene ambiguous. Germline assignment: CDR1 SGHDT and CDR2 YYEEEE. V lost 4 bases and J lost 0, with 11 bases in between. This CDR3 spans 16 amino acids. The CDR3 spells CASSPGASSYNSPLHF. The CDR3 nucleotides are TGTGCCAGCAGCCCCGGCGCTAGCTCCTATAATTCACCCCTCCACTTT.

CDR3 DNA: TGTGCCAGCAGCTTAAAACGGGACAGCACTAACTATGGCTACACCTTC. Its translation: CASSLKRDSTNYGYTF. The genes are TRBV7-3 and TRBJ1-2, with 7 nucleotides matching TRBD1. V lost 1 base, J lost 0 bases, and 5 bases stayed unmatched. CDR3 length equals 16 residues. Germline loops: CDR1 SGHTA, CDR2 FQGTGA.

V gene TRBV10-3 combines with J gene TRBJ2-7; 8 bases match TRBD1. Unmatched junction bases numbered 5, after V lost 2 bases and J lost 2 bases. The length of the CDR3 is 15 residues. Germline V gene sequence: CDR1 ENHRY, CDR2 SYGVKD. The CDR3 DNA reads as TGTGCCATCAGTGAGGGCGGGACAGGAACCTACGAGCAGTACTTC. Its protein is CAISEGGTGTYEQYF.

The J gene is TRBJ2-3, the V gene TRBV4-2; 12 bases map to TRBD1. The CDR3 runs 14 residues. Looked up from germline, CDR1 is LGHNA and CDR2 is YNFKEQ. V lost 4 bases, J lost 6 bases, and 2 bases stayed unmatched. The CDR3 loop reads CASSRGQGADTQYF. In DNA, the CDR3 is TGTGCCAGCAGCCGGGGACAGGGGGCTGATACGCAGTATTTT.

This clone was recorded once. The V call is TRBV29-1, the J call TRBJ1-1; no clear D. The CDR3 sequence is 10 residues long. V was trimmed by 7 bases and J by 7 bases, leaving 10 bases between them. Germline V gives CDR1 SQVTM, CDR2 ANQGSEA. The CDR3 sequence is CSGDSGEAFF. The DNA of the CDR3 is TGCAGCGGCGATTCGGGTGAAGCTTTCTTT. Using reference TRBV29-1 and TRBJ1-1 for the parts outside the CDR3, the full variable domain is SAVISQKPSRDICQRGTSLTIQCQVDSQVTMMFWYRQQPGQSLTLIATANQGSEATYESGFVIDKFPISRPNLTFSTLTVSNMSPEDSSIYLCSGDSGEAFFGQGTRLTVV.

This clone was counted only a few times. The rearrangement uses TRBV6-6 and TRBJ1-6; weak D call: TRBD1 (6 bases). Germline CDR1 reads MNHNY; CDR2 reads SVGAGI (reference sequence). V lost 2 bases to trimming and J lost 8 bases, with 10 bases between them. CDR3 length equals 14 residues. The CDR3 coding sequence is TGTGCCAGCAGTTACGGCAGGGGCGATTCACCCCTCCACTTT. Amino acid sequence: CASSYGRGDSPLHF.

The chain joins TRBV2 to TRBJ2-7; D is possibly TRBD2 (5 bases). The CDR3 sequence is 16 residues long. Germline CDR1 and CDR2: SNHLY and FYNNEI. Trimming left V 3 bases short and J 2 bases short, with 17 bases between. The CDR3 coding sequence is TGTGCCAGCAGTGACCCAAATATGAGCGGCGCCTACGAGCAGTACTTC. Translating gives CASSDPNMSGAYEQYF. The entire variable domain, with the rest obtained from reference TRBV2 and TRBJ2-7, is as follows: EPEVTQTPSHQVTQMGQEVILRCVPISNHLYFYWYRQILGQKVEFLVSFYNNEISEKSEIFDDQFSVERPDGSNFTLKIRSTKLEDSAMYFCASSDPNMSGAYEQYFGPGTRLTVT.

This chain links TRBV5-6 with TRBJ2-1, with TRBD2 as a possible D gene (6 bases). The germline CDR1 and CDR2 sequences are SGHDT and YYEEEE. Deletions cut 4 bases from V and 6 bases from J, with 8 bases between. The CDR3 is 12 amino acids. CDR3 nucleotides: TGTGCCAGCAGCCCGACTAGCAATGAGCAGTTCTTC. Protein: CASSPTSNEQFF.

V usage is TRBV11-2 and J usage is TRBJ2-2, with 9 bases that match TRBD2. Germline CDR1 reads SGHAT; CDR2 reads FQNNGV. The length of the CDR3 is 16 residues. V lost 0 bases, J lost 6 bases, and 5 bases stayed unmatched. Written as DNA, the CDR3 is TGTGCCAGCAGCTTAGATTTAGCGGGAGTAGCCGGGGAGCTGTTTTTT. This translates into CASSLDLAGVAGELFF.

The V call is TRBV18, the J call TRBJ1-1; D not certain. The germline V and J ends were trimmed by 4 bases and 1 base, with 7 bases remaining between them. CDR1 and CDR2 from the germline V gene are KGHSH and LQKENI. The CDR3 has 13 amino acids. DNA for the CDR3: TGTGCCAGCTCACTCCAGGAGAACACTGAAGCTTTCTTT. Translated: CASSLQENTEAFF.

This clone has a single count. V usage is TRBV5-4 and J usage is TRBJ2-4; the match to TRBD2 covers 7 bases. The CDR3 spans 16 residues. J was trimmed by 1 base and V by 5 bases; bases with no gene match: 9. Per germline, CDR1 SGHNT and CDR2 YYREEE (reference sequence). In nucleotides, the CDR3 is TGTGCCAGCAGTAACTTTGCGGGAGTTGCCAAAAACATTCAGTACTTC. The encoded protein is CASSNFAGVAKNIQYF. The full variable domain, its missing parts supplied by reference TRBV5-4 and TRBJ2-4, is ETGVTQSPTHLIKTRGQQVTLRCSSQSGHNTVSWYQQALGQGPQFIFQYYREEENGRGNFPPRFSGLQFPNYSSELNVNALELDDSALYLCASSNFAGVAKNIQYFGAGTRLSVL.

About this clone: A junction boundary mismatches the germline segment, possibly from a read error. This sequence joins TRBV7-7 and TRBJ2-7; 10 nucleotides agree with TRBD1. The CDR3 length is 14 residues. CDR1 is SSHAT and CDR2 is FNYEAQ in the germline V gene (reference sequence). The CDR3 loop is CASSLRDRGYEQYF. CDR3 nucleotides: TGTGCTAGCAGCTTAAGGGACAGGGGTTACGAGCAGTACTTC.

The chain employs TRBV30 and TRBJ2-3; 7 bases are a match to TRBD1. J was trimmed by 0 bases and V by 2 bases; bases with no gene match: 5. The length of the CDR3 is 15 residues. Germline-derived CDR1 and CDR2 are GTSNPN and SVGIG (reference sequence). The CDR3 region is CAWSPPGQSTDTQYF. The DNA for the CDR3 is TGTGCCTGGAGTCCGCCGGGACAGAGCACAGATACGCAGTATTTT.

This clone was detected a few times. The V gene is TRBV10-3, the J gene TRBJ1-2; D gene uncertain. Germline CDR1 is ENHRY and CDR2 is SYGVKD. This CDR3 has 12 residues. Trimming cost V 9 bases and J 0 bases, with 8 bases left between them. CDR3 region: CAMAAANYGYTF. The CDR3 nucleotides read TGTGCCATGGCGGCTGCTAACTATGGCTACACCTTC.

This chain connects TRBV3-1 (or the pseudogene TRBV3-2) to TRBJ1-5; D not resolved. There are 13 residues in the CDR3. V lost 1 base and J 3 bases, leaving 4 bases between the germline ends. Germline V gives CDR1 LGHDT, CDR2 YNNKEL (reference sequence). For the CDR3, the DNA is TGTGCCAGCAGCCAAGGGCTCAATCAGCCCCAGCATTTT. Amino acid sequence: CASSQGLNQPQHF.